Below, one T cell receptor beta chain is given with its context. This clonotype was seen at least ten times. Its antigen is unknown. Nothing much larger sits one base from this clone, and base qualities are not available. Stable hyperthyroidism was defined as no progression to ophthalmopathy within 18 months of follow-up. Hyperthyroidism patients were newly diagnosed, were aged 18 to 65 years, and had a disease duration under 2 months. Patients with other autoimmune diseases, uncontrolled infections, pregnancy or lactation were excluded from the study. Clinical symptoms, serum thyroxine, TRAb, thyroid ultrasound and orbital computed tomography were used for diagnosis. Ficoll-Paque density gradient centrifugation was used to isolate PBMCs from about 9 ml of fresh peripheral blood. Trizol reagent was used to extract the total RNA, and its quality was then checked on an Agilent 2100 Bioanalyzer. Reading the germline V gene gives CDR1 MNHEY and CDR2 SVGEGT. The CDR3 runs 15 amino acids, cysteine and phenylalanine included. CDR3 DNA is the only sequence kept; it has 45 bases, read in frame from the first base. Trimming at the junction amounts to 5 bases on V and 4 bases on J, and the germline ends lie 17 bases apart.

For repertoire sequencing, TCR beta CDR3 regions were amplified from RNA transcripts. The first round of RT-PCR was done with HTBI primers and the Qiagen OneStep RT-PCR kit, and was followed by a second round of multiplex PCR, then size selection and purification. Libraries were sequenced paired-end with 100 bp reads on an Illumina HiSeq2000. The study's own analysis went as follows. SOAPnuke was used to process the reads, throwing out any read that had adapters, had uncalled bases, had a mean Phred below 15, or lacked an exact constant-primer or identifier match. COPE v1.2.5 was used to merge high-quality paired reads. Unique nucleotide sequences were defined as clonotypes and aligned to IMGT TRB V, D and J references using MiTCR v1.1. The analysis was limited to V-J combinations with a frequency above 0.0001, which together covered 99.2% of repertoires. For each V-J combination, a TCR clonal expansion and chaos score was defined as the ratio of F50 clonal expansion to chaos observed in the TCRdist matrix. Welch's t-statistics and random forest were used to reduce the features to some 13 V-J combinations, which were then used as input to a naive Bayes classifier. Thyroid-blood repertoire similarity was quantified with the Morisita-Horn index. Using fastp trimming at Q25 and MiXCR clonotype assembly, TCRdb reanalyzed the public sequencing data and kept in-frame beta chains. Every distinct CDR3 protein forms one entry, paired with its most common genes and DNA. These V and J calls originate from TCRdb's pipeline instead of the authors' own analysis. The table for this sample lists 620,000 or so distinct CDR3 sequences; about 24% of them were counted only once. Approximately 7.7% of the sample rests with the top ten.

The sample is drawn from a study of Graves' ophthalmopathy and Graves' hyperthyroidism (dated by TCRdb to the late 2010s). For the wider study: Peripheral blood was collected at initial diagnosis, prior to any treatment. TCR beta repertoire signatures were used to distinguish Graves' ophthalmopathy from Graves' hyperthyroidism and to predict progression to ophthalmopathy. In total, 135 blood samples were TCR-sequenced: roughly 45 ophthalmopathy, about 75 hyperthyroidism and around 17 hyperthyroidism-to-ophthalmopathy patients. A discovery set of 90 to 100 patients (under 45 ophthalmopathy, about 58 stable hyperthyroidism) was enrolled to explore V-J signatures distinguishing ophthalmopathy from hyperthyroidism. For independent validation, a separate cohort was made up of some 18 hyperthyroidism patients plus 17 patients who later progressed from hyperthyroidism to ophthalmopathy. In a handful of hyperthyroidism patients, the T-cell repertoire of thyroid tissue was compared with the T-cell repertoire of blood. After sampling, hyperthyroidism patients received methimazole starting at 30 mg daily, and ophthalmopathy patients received high-dose intravenous methylprednisolone. For training and testing, the 100 or so patients in the discovery cohort were randomly divided in a 7:3 ratio. Broad study findings and their caveats: In validation, the model predicted ophthalmopathy progression with more than 70% sensitivity and roughly 78% specificity; about a dozen predicted patients were CT-confirmed with GO in a median of 6.5 months. Sample size was not predetermined statistically, and investigators were not blinded to group allocation. The 13-signature model separated ophthalmopathy from stable hyperthyroidism with approximately 90% sensitivity and approximately 83% specificity in cross-validation, and 80%/75% in the test set. Most expanded thyroid clonotypes with frequency above 0.001 were also detected in blood, suggesting blood repertoires may reflect the thyroid immune response.

The sample taken for sequencing was peripheral blood. The receptor was isolated from a woman between 18 and 29 years old with stable Graves' hyperthyroidism. Some clones in this sample may be carry-over from other donors' samples. Donor details come from another sample of the same person, matched by shared clones. This sequence uses TRBV6-2 or TRBV6-3 and TRBJ2-5; no confident D gene assignment can be made. The CDR3 in this case is CASSGDRFWRETQYF. In nucleotides, the sequence is TGTGCCAGCAGTGGAGATCGTTTCTGGAGAGAGACCCAGTACTTC.